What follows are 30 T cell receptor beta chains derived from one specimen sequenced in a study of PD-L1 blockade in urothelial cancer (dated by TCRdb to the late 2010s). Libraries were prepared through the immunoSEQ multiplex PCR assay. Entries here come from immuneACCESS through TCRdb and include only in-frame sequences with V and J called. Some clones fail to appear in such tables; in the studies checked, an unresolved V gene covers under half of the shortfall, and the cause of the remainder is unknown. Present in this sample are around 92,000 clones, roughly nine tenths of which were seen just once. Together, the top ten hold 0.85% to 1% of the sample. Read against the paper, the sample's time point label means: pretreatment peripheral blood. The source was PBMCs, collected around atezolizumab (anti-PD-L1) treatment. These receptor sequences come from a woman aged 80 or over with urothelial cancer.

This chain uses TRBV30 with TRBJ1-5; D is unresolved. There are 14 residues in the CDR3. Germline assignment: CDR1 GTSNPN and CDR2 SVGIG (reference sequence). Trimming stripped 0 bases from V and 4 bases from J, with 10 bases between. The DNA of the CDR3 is TGTGCCTGGAGTGTGTTGACGGAGAATCAGCCCCAGCATTTT. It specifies CAWSVLTENQPQHF.

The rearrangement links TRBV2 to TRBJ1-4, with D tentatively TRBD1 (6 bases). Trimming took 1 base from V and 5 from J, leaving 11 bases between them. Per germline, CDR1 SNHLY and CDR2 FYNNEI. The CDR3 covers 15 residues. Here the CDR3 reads CASSEDDRSNEKLFF. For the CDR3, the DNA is TGTGCCAGCAGTGAAGATGACAGGAGCAATGAAAAACTGTTTTTT.

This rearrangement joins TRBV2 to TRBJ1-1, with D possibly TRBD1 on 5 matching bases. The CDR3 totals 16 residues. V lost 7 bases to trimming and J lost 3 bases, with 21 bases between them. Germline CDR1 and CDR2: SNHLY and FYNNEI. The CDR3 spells CASKLYRSRGDTEAFF. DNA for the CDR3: TGTGCCAGCAAACTCTACAGGAGTCGTGGAGACACTGAAGCTTTCTTT.

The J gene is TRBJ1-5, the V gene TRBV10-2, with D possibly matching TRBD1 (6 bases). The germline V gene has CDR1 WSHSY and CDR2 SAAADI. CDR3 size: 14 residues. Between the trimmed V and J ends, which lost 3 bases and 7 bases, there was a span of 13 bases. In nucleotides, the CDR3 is TGCGCCAGCAGTGAACAGGGCCTGGCACAGCCCCAGCATTTT. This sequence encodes CASSEQGLAQPQHF.

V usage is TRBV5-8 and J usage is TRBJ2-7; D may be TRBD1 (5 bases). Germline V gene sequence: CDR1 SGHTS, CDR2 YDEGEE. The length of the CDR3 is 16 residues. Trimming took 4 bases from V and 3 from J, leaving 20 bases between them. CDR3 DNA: TGTGCCAGCAGCCCCCCTGGGGCAGAGACGCTCTACGAGCAGTACTTC. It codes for CASSPPGAETLYEQYF.

The CDR3 sequence: CASSVLSGRNTDTQYF. CDR3 nucleotide sequence: TGTGCCAGCAGCGTCCTCAGCGGGAGGAACACAGATACGCAGTATTTT. The chain links TRBV9 to TRBJ2-3; 9 nucleotides agree with TRBD2. The CDR3 is made up of 16 amino acids. Unmatched junction bases numbered 6, after V lost 2 bases and J lost 2 bases. Germline V gives CDR1 SGDLS, CDR2 YYNGEE.

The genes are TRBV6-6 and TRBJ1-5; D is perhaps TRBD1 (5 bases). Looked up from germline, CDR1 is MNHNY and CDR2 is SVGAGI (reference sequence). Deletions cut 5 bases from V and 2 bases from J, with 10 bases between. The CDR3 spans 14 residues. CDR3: CASSPGHRNQPQHF. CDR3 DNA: TGTGCCAGCAGTCCCGGACACCGCAATCAGCCCCAGCATTTT.

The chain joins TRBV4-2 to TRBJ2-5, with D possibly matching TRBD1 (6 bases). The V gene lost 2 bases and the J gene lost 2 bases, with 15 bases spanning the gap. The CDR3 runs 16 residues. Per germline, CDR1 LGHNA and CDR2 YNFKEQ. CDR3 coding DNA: TGTGCCAGCAGCCAACAGGGGTCCGGACCACAAGAGACCCAGTACTTC. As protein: CASSQQGSGPQETQYF.

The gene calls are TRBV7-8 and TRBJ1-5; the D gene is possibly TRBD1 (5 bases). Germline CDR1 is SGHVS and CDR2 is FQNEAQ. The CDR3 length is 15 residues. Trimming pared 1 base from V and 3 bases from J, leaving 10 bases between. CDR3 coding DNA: TGTGCCAGCAGCTTAGGGACAACGACCAATCAGCCCCAGCATTTT. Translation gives CASSLGTTTNQPQHF.

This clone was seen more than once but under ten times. Written as DNA, the CDR3 is TGTGCCAGCAGCCGGACAGCGAACACCGGGGAGCTGTTTTTT. It is translated as CASSRTANTGELFF. The V and J genes are TRBV7-9 and TRBJ2-2; possibly TRBD1 for D (6 bases). Trimming cost V 5 bases and J 0 bases, with 7 bases left between them. This CDR3 spans 14 amino acids. Per germline, CDR1 SEHNR and CDR2 FQNEAQ (reference sequence).

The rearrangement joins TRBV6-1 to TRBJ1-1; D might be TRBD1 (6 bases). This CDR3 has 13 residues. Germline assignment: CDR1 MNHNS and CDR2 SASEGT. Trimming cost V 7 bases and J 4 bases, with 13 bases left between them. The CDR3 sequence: CASILDSRTEAFF. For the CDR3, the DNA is TGTGCCAGCATTCTGGACAGTCGCACTGAAGCTTTCTTT.

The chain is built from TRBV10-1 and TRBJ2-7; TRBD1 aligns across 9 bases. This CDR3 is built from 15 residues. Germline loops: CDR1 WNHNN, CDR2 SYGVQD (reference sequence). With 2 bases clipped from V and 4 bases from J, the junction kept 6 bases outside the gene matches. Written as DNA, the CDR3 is TGCGCCAGCAGTGAGGAGGGGACAGGGAGGTACGAGCAGTACTTC. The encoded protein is CASSEEGTGRYEQYF.

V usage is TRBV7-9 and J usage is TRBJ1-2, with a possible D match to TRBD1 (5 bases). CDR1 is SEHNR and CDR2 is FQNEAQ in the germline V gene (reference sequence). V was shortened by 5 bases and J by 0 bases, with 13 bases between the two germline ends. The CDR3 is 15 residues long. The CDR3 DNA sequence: TGTGCCAGCAGCGGCGGACAAGACCCTAACTATGGCTACACCTTC. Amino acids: CASSGGQDPNYGYTF.

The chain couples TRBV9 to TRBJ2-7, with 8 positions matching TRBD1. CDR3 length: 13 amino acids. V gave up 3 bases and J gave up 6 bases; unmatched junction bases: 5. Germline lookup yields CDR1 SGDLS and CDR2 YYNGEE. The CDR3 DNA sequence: TGTGCCAGCAGCGAGGACAGGGCGGGCGAGCAGTACTTC. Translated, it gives CASSEDRAGEQYF. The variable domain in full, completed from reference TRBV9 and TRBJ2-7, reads DSGVTQTPKHLITATGQRVTLRCSPRSGDLSVYWYQQSLDQGLQFLIQYYNGEERAKGNILERFSAQQFPDLHSELNLSSLELGDSALYFCASSEDRAGEQYFGPGTRLTVT.

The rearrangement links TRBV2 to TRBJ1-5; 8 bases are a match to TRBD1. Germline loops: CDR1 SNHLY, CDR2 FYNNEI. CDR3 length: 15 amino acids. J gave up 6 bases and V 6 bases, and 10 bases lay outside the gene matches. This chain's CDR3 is CASRLDRGDSQPQHF. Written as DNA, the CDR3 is TGTGCCAGCAGACTCGACAGGGGTGACAGTCAGCCCCAGCATTTT.

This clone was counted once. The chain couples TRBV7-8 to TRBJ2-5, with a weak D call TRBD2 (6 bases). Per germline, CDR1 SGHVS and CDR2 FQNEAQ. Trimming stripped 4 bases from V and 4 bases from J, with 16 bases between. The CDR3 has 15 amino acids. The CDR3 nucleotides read TGTGCCAGCAGCTCACGACTAGTAACCGGAGAGACCCAGTACTTC. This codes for CASSSRLVTGETQYF. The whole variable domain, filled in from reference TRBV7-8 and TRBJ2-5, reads GAGVSQSPRYKVAKRGQDVALRCDPISGHVSLFWYQQALGQGPEFLTYFQNEAQLDKSGLPSDRFFAERPEGSVSTLKIQRTQQEDSAVYLCASSSRLVTGETQYFGPGTRLLVL.

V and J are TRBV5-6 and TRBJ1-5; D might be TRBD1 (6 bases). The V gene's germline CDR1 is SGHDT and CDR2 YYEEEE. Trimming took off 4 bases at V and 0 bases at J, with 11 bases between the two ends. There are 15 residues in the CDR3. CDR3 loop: CASSQQGNSNQPQHF. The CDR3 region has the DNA TGTGCCAGCAGCCAACAGGGAAATAGCAATCAGCCCCAGCATTTT.

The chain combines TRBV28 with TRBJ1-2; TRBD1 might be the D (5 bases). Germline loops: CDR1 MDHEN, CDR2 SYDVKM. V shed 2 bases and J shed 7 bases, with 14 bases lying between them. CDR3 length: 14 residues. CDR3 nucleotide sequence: TGTGCCAGCAGTTTAACCTTCAGGGCGGCTGGCTACACCTTC. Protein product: CASSLTFRAAGYTF.

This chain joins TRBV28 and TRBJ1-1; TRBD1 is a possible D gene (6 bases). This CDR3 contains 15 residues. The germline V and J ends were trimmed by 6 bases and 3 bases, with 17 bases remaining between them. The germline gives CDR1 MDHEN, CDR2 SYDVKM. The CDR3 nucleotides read TGTGCCAGCAGCCCAGAAACAGGGTTCTACACTGAAGCTTTCTTT. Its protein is CASSPETGFYTEAFF. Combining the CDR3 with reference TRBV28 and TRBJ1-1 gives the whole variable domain DVKVTQSSRYLVKRTGEKVFLECVQDMDHENMFWYRQDPGLGLRLIYFSYDVKMKEKGDIPEGYSVSREKKERFSLILESASTNQTSMYLCASSPETGFYTEAFFGQGTRLTVV.

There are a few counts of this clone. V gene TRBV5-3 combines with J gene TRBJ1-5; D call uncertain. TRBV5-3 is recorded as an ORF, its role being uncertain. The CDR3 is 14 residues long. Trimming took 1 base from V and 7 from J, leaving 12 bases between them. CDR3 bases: TGTGCCAGAAGCTTGAGACGGGGAGGCCAGCCCCAGCATTTT. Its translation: CARSLRRGGQPQHF.

CDR3 nucleotide sequence: TGTGCCAGCTCGATGACGGGACAGGGAGGGATTGAAGCTTTCTTT. The encoded protein is CASSMTGQGGIEAFF. The J gene is TRBJ1-1, the V gene TRBV28; 9 bases match TRBD1. The length of the CDR3 is 15 residues. Unmatched junction bases numbered 14, after V lost 8 bases and J lost 7 bases. The germline CDR1 and CDR2 sequences are MDHEN and SYDVKM. The full variable domain, its missing parts supplied by reference TRBV28 and TRBJ1-1, is DVKVTQSSRYLVKRTGEKVFLECVQDMDHENMFWYRQDPGLGLRLIYFSYDVKMKEKGDIPEGYSVSREKKERFSLILESASTNQTSMYLCASSMTGQGGIEAFFGQGTRLTVV.

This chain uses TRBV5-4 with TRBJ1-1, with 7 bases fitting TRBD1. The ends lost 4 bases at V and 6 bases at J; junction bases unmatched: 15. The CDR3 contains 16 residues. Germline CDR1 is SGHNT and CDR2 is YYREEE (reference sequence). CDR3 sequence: CASSPPPTGLASEAFF. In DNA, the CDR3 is TGTGCCAGCAGCCCCCCCCCGACAGGGCTGGCGTCTGAAGCTTTCTTT. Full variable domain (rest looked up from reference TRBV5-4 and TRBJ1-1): ETGVTQSPTHLIKTRGQQVTLRCSSQSGHNTVSWYQQALGQGPQFIFQYYREEENGRGNFPPRFSGLQFPNYSSELNVNALELDDSALYLCASSPPPTGLASEAFFGQGTRLTVV.

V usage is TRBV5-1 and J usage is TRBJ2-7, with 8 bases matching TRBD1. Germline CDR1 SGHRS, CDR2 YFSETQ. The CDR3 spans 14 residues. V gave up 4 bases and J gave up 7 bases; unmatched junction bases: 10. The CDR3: CASSPGTGPWEQYF. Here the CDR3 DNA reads TGCGCCAGCAGCCCAGGGACAGGCCCTTGGGAGCAGTACTTC.

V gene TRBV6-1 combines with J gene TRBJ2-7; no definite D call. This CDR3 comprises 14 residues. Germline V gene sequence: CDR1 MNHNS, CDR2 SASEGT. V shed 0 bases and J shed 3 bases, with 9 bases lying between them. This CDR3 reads CASSEAGGFYEQYF. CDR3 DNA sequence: TGTGCCAGCAGTGAAGCAGGCGGTTTCTACGAGCAGTACTTC.

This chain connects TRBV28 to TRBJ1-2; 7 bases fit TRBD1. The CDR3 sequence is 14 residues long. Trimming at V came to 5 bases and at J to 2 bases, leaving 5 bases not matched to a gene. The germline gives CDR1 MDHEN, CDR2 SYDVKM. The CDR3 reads CASSLPTGNYGYTF. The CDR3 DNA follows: TGTGCCAGCAGTCTTCCGACAGGGAACTATGGCTACACCTTC.

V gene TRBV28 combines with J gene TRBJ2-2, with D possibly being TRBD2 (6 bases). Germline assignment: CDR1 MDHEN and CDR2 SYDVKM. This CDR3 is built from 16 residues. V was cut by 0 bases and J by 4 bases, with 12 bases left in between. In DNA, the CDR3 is TGTGCCAGCAGTTTATGGGAGGGTGCGGGCACCGGGGAGCTGTTTTTT. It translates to CASSLWEGAGTGELFF.

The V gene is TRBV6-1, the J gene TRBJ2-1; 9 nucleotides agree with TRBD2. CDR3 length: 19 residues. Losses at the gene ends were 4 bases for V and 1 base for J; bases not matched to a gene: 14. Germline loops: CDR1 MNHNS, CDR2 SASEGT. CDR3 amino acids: CASSGVPSSGRRSYNEQFF. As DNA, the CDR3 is TGTGCCAGCAGTGGGGTTCCTTCCAGCGGGAGGAGGTCCTACAATGAGCAGTTCTTC.

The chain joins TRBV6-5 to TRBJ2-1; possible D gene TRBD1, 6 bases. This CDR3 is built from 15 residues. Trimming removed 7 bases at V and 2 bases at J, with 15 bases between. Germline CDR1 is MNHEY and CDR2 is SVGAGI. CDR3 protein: CASTRDTGTYNEQFF. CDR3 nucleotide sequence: TGTGCCAGCACTCGGGACACCGGAACCTACAATGAGCAGTTCTTC.

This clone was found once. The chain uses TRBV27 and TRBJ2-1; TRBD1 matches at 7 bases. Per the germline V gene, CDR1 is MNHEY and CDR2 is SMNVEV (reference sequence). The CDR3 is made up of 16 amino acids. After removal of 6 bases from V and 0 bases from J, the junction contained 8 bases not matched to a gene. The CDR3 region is CASSPSGTVSYNEQFF. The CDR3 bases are TGTGCCAGCAGCCCGTCCGGGACAGTCTCCTACAATGAGCAGTTCTTC.

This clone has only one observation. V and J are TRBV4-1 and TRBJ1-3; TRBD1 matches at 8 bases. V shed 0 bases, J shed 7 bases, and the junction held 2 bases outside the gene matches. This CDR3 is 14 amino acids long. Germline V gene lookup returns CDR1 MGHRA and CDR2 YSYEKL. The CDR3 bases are TGCGCCAGCAGCCAAGAGGACAGGGTGAACACCATATATTTT. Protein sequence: CASSQEDRVNTIYF.